The 29 T cell receptor beta chains in this list originate from one sample, sequenced in a study of cytomegalovirus exposure and HLA in healthy donors. The PCR contained 60 Vbeta and 13 Jbeta primers. Libraries were prepared by immunoSEQ multiplex PCR; TCRdb keeps only in-frame clonotypes and omits some of them. The table includes 75,000 or so clones, 60% to 75% detected once. The sequencing input was PBMCs. These receptors all come from a man in his forties in good health and CMV-seropositive.

This clone has more than one count but fewer than ten. V is TRBV10-3 and J is TRBJ2-3, with 8 bases fitting TRBD2. Germline loops: CDR1 ENHRY, CDR2 SYGVKD. The CDR3 contains 14 residues. Germline trimming cut 11 bases from V and 3 bases from J; bases unmatched to any gene: 10. The CDR3 region has the DNA TGTGCCGTTGGAACGGGGGGGGCGACAGATACGCAGTATTTT. This translates into CAVGTGGATDTQYF.

The chain employs TRBV27 and TRBJ1-6; TRBD1 matches at 7 bases. Germline V CDR1 and CDR2: MNHEY, SMNVEV (reference sequence). The CDR3 runs 15 residues. V lost 3 bases and J lost 13; bases outside the gene matches: 12. The CDR3 loop is CASSFSGQVLGPLHF. The CDR3 DNA sequence: TGTGCCAGCAGTTTCTCTGGACAGGTACTTGGGCCCCTCCACTTT.

This clone was recorded only once. This chain connects TRBV9 to TRBJ1-2; D ambiguous. Per the germline V gene, CDR1 is SGDLS and CDR2 is YYNGEE. This CDR3 spans 14 amino acids. V lost 0 bases and J lost 1, with 7 bases in between. CDR3 region: CASSVGGNNYGYTF. The CDR3 nucleotides are TGTGCCAGCAGCGTAGGTGGCAATAACTATGGCTACACCTTC.

The chain links TRBV5-6 to TRBJ1-2; D is perhaps TRBD1 (6 bases). The CDR3 sequence is 14 residues long. Deletions cut 0 bases from V and 7 bases from J, with 13 bases between. Germline lookup yields CDR1 SGHDT and CDR2 YYEEEE. This chain's CDR3 is CASSLAQGFGGYTF. The CDR3 DNA reads as TGTGCCAGCAGCTTGGCACAGGGCTTCGGTGGCTACACCTTC.

The gene calls are TRBV19 and TRBJ1-5, with a possible D match to TRBD1 (5 bases). The V end lost 3 bases, the J end lost 4 bases, and 13 bases lay between the germline ends. The CDR3 totals 15 residues. In germline, CDR1 is LNHDA, CDR2 SQIVND (reference sequence). The CDR3 loop is CASSIWGRFNQPQHF. In nucleotides, the CDR3 is TGTGCCAGTAGTATTTGGGGCAGATTTAATCAGCCCCAGCATTTT.

DNA for the CDR3: TGTGCCAGCAGCTTAGGGGCGGGGGGCCTCAATGAGCAGTTCTTC. It is translated as CASSLGAGGLNEQFF. The chain couples TRBV7-8 to TRBJ2-1, with 8 bases fitting TRBD2. The CDR3 consists of 15 residues. Germline V CDR1 and CDR2: SGHVS, FQNEAQ. V shed 1 base and J 6 bases; nucleotides not matched to a gene: 5. Looking up the rest from reference TRBV7-8 and TRBJ2-1 gives the full variable domain: GAGVSQSPRYKVAKRGQDVALRCDPISGHVSLFWYQQALGQGPEFLTYFQNEAQLDKSGLPSDRFFAERPEGSVSTLKIQRTQQEDSAVYLCASSLGAGGLNEQFFGPGTRLTVL.

On this clone itself: Other DNA sequences within the sample encode an identical CDR3. The chain carries TRBV7-2 and TRBJ1-2; no reliable D call. CDR1 SGHTA and CDR2 FQGNSA come from the germline V gene. The ends were cut back, 1 base at V and 2 bases at J, with 5 bases in the middle. This CDR3 is 13 amino acids long. CDR3 sequence (DNA): TGTGCCAGCAGCTTAGGTCAGAACTATGGCTACACCTTC. Encoded protein: CASSLGQNYGYTF.

The rearrangement joins TRBV4-1 to TRBJ2-3; TRBD2 agrees at 9 bases. CDR3 length: 17 amino acids. Trimming cost V 1 base and J 2 bases; bases outside gene matches: 7. Looked up from germline, CDR1 is MGHRA and CDR2 is YSYEKL. CDR3 residues: CASSQVLAGDSTDTQYF. For the CDR3, the DNA is TGCGCCAGCAGCCAAGTCTTAGCGGGAGACTCCACAGATACGCAGTATTTT.

This clone was recorded a few times. The CDR3 region is CASRSKQIRQYF. The CDR3 coding sequence is TGTGCCAGCAGGTCTAAACAGATTAGGCAGTACTTC. The chain joins TRBV6-5 to TRBJ2-7; D remains unclear. The CDR3 totals 12 residues. CDR1 and CDR2 (germline): MNHEY, SVGAGI. Deletions cut 6 bases from V and 9 bases from J, with 15 bases between.

The gene calls are TRBV7-9 and TRBJ1-3; TRBD1 agrees at 8 bases. This CDR3 region has 12 residues. With 8 bases clipped from V and 4 bases from J, the junction kept 1 base outside the gene matches. Per the germline V gene, CDR1 is SEHNR and CDR2 is FQNEAQ (reference sequence). This CDR3 reads CASGTGGNTIYF. DNA for the CDR3: TGTGCCAGCGGGACAGGAGGAAACACCATATATTTT. Full variable domain (outside the CDR3, taken from reference TRBV7-9 and TRBJ1-3): DTGVSQNPRHKITKRGQNVTFRCDPISEHNRLYWYRQTLGQGPEFLTYFQNEAQLEKSRLLSDRFSAERPKGSFSTLEIQRTEQGDSAMYLCASGTGGNTIYFGEGSWLTVV.

V usage is TRBV6-4 and J usage is TRBJ1-2; TRBD1 might be the D (6 bases). The germline V gene has CDR1 MRHNA and CDR2 SNTAGT. This CDR3 contains 14 residues. With 4 bases removed from V and 5 bases from J, the gap between germline ends came to 14 bases. The CDR3 region is CASSAKGGKYGYTF. DNA of the CDR3: TGTGCCAGCAGTGCTAAAGGGGGTAAGTATGGCTACACCTTC.

The chain has TRBV27 and TRBJ1-2; D is perhaps TRBD1 (5 bases). V was trimmed by 6 bases and J by 8 bases, leaving 16 bases between them. The CDR3 covers 13 residues. Germline V gene sequence: CDR1 MNHEY, CDR2 SMNVEV (reference sequence). CDR3 sequence (DNA): TGTGCCAGCAGCCCTGCGGGGGTTGGGGGCTACACCTTC. Translation gives CASSPAGVGGYTF.

The CDR3 loop is CASSPTGGNTEAFF. CDR3 sequence (DNA): TGTGCCAGCAGCCCCACAGGGGGAAACACTGAAGCTTTCTTT. The rearrangement links TRBV7-6 to TRBJ1-1; 8 positions match TRBD1. This CDR3 has 14 amino acids. Germline CDR1 is SGHVS and CDR2 is FNYEAQ. V was pared by 5 bases and J by 2 bases, with 4 bases of the junction left unmatched.

V gene TRBV10-3 combines with J gene TRBJ2-2; possibly TRBD1 for D (5 bases). The V gene's germline CDR1 is ENHRY and CDR2 SYGVKD. With 0 bases removed from V and 3 bases from J, the gap between germline ends came to 14 bases. The CDR3 is 17 residues long. CDR3 in amino acids: CAISESPGAADTGELFF. CDR3 DNA sequence: TGTGCCATCAGTGAGTCTCCTGGGGCAGCTGACACCGGGGAGCTGTTTTTT.

The chain joins TRBV6-1 to TRBJ2-3, with 10 bases fitting TRBD2. Germline V gives CDR1 MNHNS, CDR2 SASEGT. This CDR3 has 14 residues. V trimming: 8 bases; J trimming: 4 bases; junction bases outside the gene matches: 6. This CDR3 is CASLASGGADTQYF. CDR3 bases: TGTGCCAGCCTTGCTAGCGGGGGCGCAGATACGCAGTATTTT.

This clone appeared once. The genes are TRBV30 and TRBJ2-7; maybe TRBD1 (5 bases). Germline CDR1 GTSNPN, CDR2 SVGIG (reference sequence). The V and J ends lost 4 bases and 4 bases respectively, with 11 bases between them. The CDR3 totals 12 residues. CDR3 in DNA: TGTGCCTGGACGTCAGGGAAGTACGAGCAGTACTTC. Translating gives CAWTSGKYEQYF.

This chain connects TRBV29-1 to TRBJ2-5; 10 bases map to TRBD1. The CDR3 has 17 residues. Germline loops: CDR1 SQVTM, CDR2 ANQGSEA. The V gene end was trimmed by 6 bases and the J gene end by 5 bases; junction bases not matched to a gene: 18. The CDR3 nucleotides are TGCAGCGTCTACACGTCTACCCGGGACAGGGGTAGTGAGACCCAGTACTTC. Its protein is CSVYTSTRDRGSETQYF.

The chain recombines TRBV19 with TRBJ2-2, with 9 positions matching TRBD1. CDR1 and CDR2 from the germline V gene are LNHDA and SQIVND (reference sequence). The CDR3 runs to 16 residues. With 7 bases clipped from V and 1 base from J, the junction kept 7 bases outside the gene matches. The CDR3 DNA sequence: TGTGCCAGTAAATACAGGGGGCGCGTGAACACCGGGGAGCTGTTTTTT. Residues: CASKYRGRVNTGELFF.

V usage is TRBV27 and J usage is TRBJ1-1; TRBD1 is a possible D gene (5 bases). Germline V gene lookup returns CDR1 MNHEY and CDR2 SMNVEV (reference sequence). This CDR3 is 13 amino acids long. The V end lost 3 bases, the J end lost 2 bases, and 7 bases lay between the germline ends. The CDR3 DNA sequence: TGTGCCAGCAGTTTGGGGGGTAACACTGAAGCTTTCTTT. Translation gives CASSLGGNTEAFF.

The chain carries TRBV30 and TRBJ2-5; TRBD2 aligns across 7 bases. J lost 2 bases, V lost 2 bases, and 8 bases had no gene match. The CDR3 is 15 amino acids. Looked up from germline, CDR1 is GTSNPN and CDR2 is SVGIG (reference sequence). CDR3 DNA sequence: TGTGCCTGGAGTTTTCAAAGGGGAGGGCAAGAGACCCAGTACTTC. Translation: CAWSFQRGGQETQYF.

The chain couples TRBV11-2 to TRBJ1-1; unclear D gene. Between the trimmed V and J ends, which lost 0 bases and 3 bases, there was a span of 5 bases. This CDR3 comprises 13 residues. Germline-derived CDR1 and CDR2 are SGHAT and FQNNGV. The CDR3 loop reads CASSLDVDTEAFF. The CDR3 bases are TGTGCCAGCAGCTTAGATGTAGACACTGAAGCTTTCTTT.

This chain links TRBV2 with TRBJ2-5; the D gene is possibly TRBD2 (6 bases). The J call may be in error: the DNA end matches TRBJ2-7 better. The CDR3 consists of 14 residues. Germline V gives CDR1 SNHLY, CDR2 FYNNEI. CDR3 coding DNA: TGTGCCAGCAAGCGGGTCATAAACTCCTACGAGCAGTACTTC. Encoded protein: CASKRVINSYEQYF.

V and J are TRBV7-2 and TRBJ2-3; 8 bases are shared with TRBD2. The junction had 2 bases not matched to a gene; V was cut back by 4 bases and J by 2 bases. The CDR3 is 14 residues long. Germline values: CDR1 SGHTA, CDR2 FQGNSA. This CDR3 reads CASSWRGATDTQYF. CDR3 DNA: TGTGCCAGCAGCTGGCGGGGGGCCACAGATACGCAGTATTTT.

The chain uses TRBV30 and TRBJ2-1, with TRBD1 matching over 7 bases. With V trimmed by 4 bases and J by 2 bases, 8 bases remained unmatched. The germline V gene has CDR1 GTSNPN and CDR2 SVGIG (reference sequence). The CDR3 consists of 15 residues. CDR3 region: CAWILQGSPYNEQFF. The CDR3 DNA follows: TGTGCCTGGATCCTACAGGGGTCCCCCTACAATGAGCAGTTCTTC.

In its sample, this clone was seen a few times. V is TRBV9 and J is TRBJ2-5; 13 nucleotides agree with TRBD2. The assigned J gene may be wrong: the sequence end matches TRBJ2-7 better. Per germline, CDR1 SGDLS and CDR2 YYNGEE. The CDR3 runs to 15 residues. CDR3 in amino acids: CASSVNGLAGDEQYF. CDR3 nucleotide sequence: TGTGCCAGCAGCGTCAACGGACTAGCGGGGGACGAGCAGTACTTC.

This clone has more than one count but fewer than ten. V is TRBV27 and J is TRBJ2-7, with 9 bases matching TRBD1. J lost 4 bases, V lost 5 bases, and 3 bases had no gene match. Germline CDR1 is MNHEY and CDR2 is SMNVEV (reference sequence). The CDR3 runs to 13 residues. The CDR3 nucleotides are TGTGCCAGCAGTAGGGACAGGGTATACGAGCAGTACTTC. Translation gives CASSRDRVYEQYF.

The chain links TRBV29-1 to TRBJ1-1, with D perhaps TRBD1 (6 bases). V was trimmed by 3 bases and J by 5 bases, leaving 16 bases between them. Germline CDR1 reads SQVTM; CDR2 reads ANQGSEA. The CDR3 consists of 14 residues. The CDR3 DNA reads as TGCAGCGTTGAGGTTCGGGGGGCGCGGACTGAAGCTTTCTTT. Translation gives CSVEVRGARTEAFF.

In this sample, this clone turned up many times. The chain couples TRBV9 to TRBJ2-2; D is possibly TRBD1 (5 bases). V lost 6 bases and J lost 2, with 20 bases in between. Germline lookup yields CDR1 SGDLS and CDR2 YYNGEE. CDR3 length: 17 amino acids. For the CDR3, the DNA is TGTGCCAGCACTCGTCGGCCCGGTCAGGGTAACACCGGGGAGCTGTTTTTT. It encodes CASTRRPGQGNTGELFF.

This sequence joins TRBV25-1 and TRBJ2-7, with a weak D call TRBD2 (6 bases). CDR3 length: 15 residues. Trimming cost V 5 bases and J 2 bases, with 16 bases left between them. Germline loops: CDR1 MGHDK, CDR2 SYGVNS. CDR3 sequence: CASSSPGTGAYEQYF. The CDR3 coding sequence is TGTGCCAGCAGTTCACCCGGGACTGGGGCCTACGAGCAGTACTTC.